Listed below are T cell receptor beta chains from one sample, sequenced in a study of blood T cells in healthy people across ages. TCRdb reanalysed the 5' RACE reads using MiXCR and keeps one entry per CDR3 protein. The sample contains around 1.5 million distinct CDR3 sequences, approximately 42% of which appear only once. What was sequenced was blood. The receptors here all came from a young woman in good health. Each CDR3 is given with its conserved first and last residue. The D gene is left open where the match is weak. Size values are once, few and many counts, or a class for expanded clones, and some rows have none.

j_call: TRBJ2-1
v_call: TRBV6-5
d_call: -
clone_size: -
cdr3_aa: CASSYSLSGSYNEQFF
cdr3_nt: TGTGCCAGCAGTTACTCGCTTAGCGGCTCCTACAATGAGCAGTTCTTC

j_call: TRBJ2-3
v_call: TRBV4-1
d_call: TRBD2
clone_size: few
cdr3_aa: CASSQVQDGGGTDTQYF
cdr3_nt: TGCGCCAGCAGCCAAGTCCAGGATGGGGGGGGCACAGATACGCAGTATTTT

j_call: TRBJ2-6
v_call: TRBV29-1
d_call: -
clone_size: -
cdr3_aa: CSFEGGFGANVLTF
cdr3_nt: TGCAGCTTTGAGGGCGGCTTTGGGGCCAACGTCCTGACTTTC

j_call: TRBJ2-1
v_call: TRBV2
d_call: TRBD2
clone_size: -
cdr3_aa: CAGSGAYNEQFF
cdr3_nt: TGTGCCGGTAGCGGGGCCTACAATGAGCAGTTCTTC

j_call: TRBJ2-4
v_call: TRBV6-5
d_call: -
clone_size: -
cdr3_aa: CASSFRTRLSPPKNIQYF
cdr3_nt: TGTGCCAGCAGTTTCCGAACTCGCCTTTCGCCTCCCAAAAACATTCAGTACTTT

j_call: TRBJ1-6
v_call: TRBV6-1
d_call: -
clone_size: -
cdr3_aa: CAGHRDTNSPLHF
cdr3_nt: TGTGCCGGACACCGGGACACAAATTCACCCCTCCACTTT

j_call: TRBJ2-1
v_call: TRBV11-2
d_call: -
clone_size: -
cdr3_aa: CASSVLGGVDEQFF
cdr3_nt: TGTGCCAGCAGCGTACTAGGGGGAGTTGATGAGCAGTTCTTC

j_call: TRBJ1-2
v_call: TRBV10-3
d_call: TRBD1
clone_size: few
cdr3_aa: CAILDREANYGYTF
cdr3_nt: TGTGCCATTCTGGACAGGGAAGCTAACTATGGCTACACCTTC

j_call: TRBJ2-3
v_call: TRBV20-1
d_call: -
clone_size: few
cdr3_aa: CSASHLAAGYTDTQYF
cdr3_nt: TGCAGTGCTAGCCACCTAGCTGCGGGGTACACAGATACGCAGTATTTT

j_call: TRBJ2-7
v_call: TRBV9
d_call: TRBD2
clone_size: -
cdr3_aa: CASSAGLAGAEQYF
cdr3_nt: TGTGCCAGCAGCGCGGGACTAGCGGGAGCCGAGCAGTACTTC

j_call: TRBJ2-7
v_call: TRBV7-9
d_call: -
clone_size: once
cdr3_aa: CASGGKPSYEQYF
cdr3_nt: TGTGCCAGCGGCGGGAAACCCTCCTACGAGCAGTACTTC

j_call: TRBJ2-5
v_call: TRBV10-2
d_call: TRBD2
clone_size: few
cdr3_aa: CATARTSGSQETQYF
cdr3_nt: TGCGCCACAGCCCGGACTAGCGGGAGTCAAGAGACCCAGTACTTC

j_call: TRBJ1-1
v_call: TRBV28
d_call: -
clone_size: many
cdr3_aa: CASSLGSNTEAFF
cdr3_nt: TGTGCCAGCAGTTTGGGATCCAACACTGAAGCTTTCTTT

j_call: TRBJ2-4
v_call: TRBV28
d_call: TRBD1
clone_size: few
cdr3_aa: CASSSYSGTGGREAKNIQYF
cdr3_nt: TGTGCCAGCAGTTCCTATTCCGGGACAGGGGGCCGGGAGGCCAAAAACATTCAGTACTTC

j_call: TRBJ2-1
v_call: TRBV7-9
d_call: TRBD2
clone_size: -
cdr3_aa: CASSLASGSSEEQFF
cdr3_nt: TGTGCCAGCAGCTTAGCTAGCGGGAGTTCTGAGGAGCAGTTCTTC